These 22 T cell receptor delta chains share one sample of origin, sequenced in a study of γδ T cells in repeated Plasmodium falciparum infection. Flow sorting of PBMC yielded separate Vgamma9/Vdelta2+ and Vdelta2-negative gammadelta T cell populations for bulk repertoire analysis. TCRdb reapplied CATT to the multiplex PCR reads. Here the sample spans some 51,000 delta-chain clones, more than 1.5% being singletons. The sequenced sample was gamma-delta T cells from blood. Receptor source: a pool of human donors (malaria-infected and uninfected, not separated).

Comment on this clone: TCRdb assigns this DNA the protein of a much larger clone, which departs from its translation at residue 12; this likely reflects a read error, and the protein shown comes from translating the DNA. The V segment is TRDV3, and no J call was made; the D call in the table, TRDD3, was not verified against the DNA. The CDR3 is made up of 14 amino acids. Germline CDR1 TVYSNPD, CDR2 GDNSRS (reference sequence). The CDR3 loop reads CAFRRLEGTDKPIF. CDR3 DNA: TGTGCCTTTAGAAGGCTGGAGGGCACCGATAAACCCATCTTT.

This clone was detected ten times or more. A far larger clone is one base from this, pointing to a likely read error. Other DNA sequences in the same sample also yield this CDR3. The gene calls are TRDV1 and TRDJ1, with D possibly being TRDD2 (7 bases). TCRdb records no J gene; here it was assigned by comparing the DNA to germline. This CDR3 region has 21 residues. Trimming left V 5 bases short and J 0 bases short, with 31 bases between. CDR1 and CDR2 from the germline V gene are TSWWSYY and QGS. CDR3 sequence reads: CALGRLLPLLGIPMYTDKLIF. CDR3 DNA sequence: TGTGCTCTTGGGCGTCTCCTTCCTTTGTTGGGGATCCCCATGTACACCGATAAACTCATCTTT.

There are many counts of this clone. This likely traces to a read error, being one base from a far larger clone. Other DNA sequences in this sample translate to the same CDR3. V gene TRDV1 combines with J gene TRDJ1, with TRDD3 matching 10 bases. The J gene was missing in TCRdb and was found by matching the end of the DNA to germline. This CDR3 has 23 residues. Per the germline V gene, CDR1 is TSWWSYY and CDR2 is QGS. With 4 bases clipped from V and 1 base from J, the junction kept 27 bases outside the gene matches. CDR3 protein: CALGVDVFLPGGYAGIGTDKLIF. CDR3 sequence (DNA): TGTGCTCTTGGGGTTGACGTCTTCCTACCGGGGGGATACGCAGGCATCGGCACCGATAAACTCATCTTT.

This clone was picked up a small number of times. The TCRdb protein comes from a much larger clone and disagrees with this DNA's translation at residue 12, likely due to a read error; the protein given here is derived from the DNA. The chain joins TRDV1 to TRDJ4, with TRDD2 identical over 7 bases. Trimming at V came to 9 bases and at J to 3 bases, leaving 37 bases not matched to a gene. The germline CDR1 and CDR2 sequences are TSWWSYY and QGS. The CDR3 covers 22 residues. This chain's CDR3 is CALLPVPFLRFFNARSPGPLIF. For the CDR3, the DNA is TGTGCTCTGCTCCCTGTCCCGTTCCTACGATTCTTTAACGCCAGGTCCCCAGGACCCCTGATCTTT.

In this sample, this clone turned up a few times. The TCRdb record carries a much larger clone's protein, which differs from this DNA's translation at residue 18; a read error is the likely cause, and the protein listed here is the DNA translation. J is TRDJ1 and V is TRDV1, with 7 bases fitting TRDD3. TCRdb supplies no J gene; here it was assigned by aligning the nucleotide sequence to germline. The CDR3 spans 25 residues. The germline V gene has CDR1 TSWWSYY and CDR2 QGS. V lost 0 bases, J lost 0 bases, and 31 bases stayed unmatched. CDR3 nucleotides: TGTGCTCTTGGGGAACTTCGCCGGTTTCCTGCAAAGGTGGGGGGGATTGGGGGGAACACCGATAAACTCATCTTT. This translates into CALGELRRFPAKVGGIGGNTDKLIF.

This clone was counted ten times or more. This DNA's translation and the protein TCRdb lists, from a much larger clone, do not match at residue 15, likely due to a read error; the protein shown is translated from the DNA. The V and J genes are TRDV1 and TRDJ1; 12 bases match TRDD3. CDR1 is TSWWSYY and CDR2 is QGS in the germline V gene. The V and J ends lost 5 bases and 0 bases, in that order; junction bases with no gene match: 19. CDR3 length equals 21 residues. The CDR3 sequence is CALGSCLPYWGIPRHTDKLIF. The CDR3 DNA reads TGTGCTCTTGGGTCCTGCCTGCCGTACTGGGGGATACCACGTCACACCGATAAACTCATCTTT.

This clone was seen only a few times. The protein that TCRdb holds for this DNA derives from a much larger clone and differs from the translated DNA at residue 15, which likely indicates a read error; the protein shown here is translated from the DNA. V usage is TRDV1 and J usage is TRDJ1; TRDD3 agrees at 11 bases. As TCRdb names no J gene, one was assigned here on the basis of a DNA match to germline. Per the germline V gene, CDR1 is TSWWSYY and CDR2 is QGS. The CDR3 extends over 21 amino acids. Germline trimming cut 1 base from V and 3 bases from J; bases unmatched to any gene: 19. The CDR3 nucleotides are TGTGCTCTTGGGGAACAGAGCCTTTACTGGGGGATAGTGGGTCATTCCGATAAACTCATCTTT. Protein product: CALGEQSLYWGIVGHSDKLIF.

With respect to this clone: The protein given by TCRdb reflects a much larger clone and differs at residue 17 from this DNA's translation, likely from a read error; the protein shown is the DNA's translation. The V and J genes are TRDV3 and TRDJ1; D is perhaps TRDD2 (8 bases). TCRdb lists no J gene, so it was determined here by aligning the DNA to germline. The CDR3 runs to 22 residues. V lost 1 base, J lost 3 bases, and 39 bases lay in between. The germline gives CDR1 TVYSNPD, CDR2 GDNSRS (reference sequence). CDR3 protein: CAFTDSSYSGTGAYGWADKLIF. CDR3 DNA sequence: TGTGCCTTTACCGATTCTTCCTACAGTGGTACTGGGGCGTACGGGTGGGCCGATAAACTCATCTTT.

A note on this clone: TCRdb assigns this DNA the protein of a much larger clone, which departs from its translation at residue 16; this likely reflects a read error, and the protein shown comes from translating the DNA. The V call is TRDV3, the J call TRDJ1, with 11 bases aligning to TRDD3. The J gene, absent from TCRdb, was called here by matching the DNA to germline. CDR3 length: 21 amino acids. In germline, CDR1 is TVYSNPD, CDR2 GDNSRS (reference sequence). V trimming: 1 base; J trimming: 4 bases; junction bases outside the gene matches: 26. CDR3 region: CAFIINPRYIGGYAVVDKLIF. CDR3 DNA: TGTGCCTTTATAATTAACCCTCGATACATTGGGGGATACGCTGTAGTCGATAAACTCATCTTT. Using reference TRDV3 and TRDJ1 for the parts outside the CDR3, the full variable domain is CDKVTQSSPDQTVASGSEVVLLCTYDTVYSNPDLFWYRIRPDYSFQFVFYGDNSRSEGADFTQGRFSVKHILTQKAFHLVISPVRTEDSATYYCAFIINPRYIGGYAVVDKLIFGKGTRVTVEP.

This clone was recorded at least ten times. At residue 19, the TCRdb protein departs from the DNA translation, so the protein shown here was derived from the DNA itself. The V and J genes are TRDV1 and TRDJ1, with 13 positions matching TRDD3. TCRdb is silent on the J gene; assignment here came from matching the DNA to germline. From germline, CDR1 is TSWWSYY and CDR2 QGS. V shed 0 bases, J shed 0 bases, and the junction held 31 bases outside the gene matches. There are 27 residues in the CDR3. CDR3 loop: CALGELIPQRTRTGGYARNPYTDKLIF. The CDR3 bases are TGTGCTCTTGGGGAACTAATCCCCCAAAGGACCCGTACTGGGGGATACGCTAGGAATCCGTACACCGATAAACTCATCTTT.

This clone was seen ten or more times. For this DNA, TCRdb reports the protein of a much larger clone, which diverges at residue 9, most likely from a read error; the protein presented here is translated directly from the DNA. The chain's CDR3 is CALGEGLPHWGIPYTDKLIF. For the CDR3, the DNA is TGTGCTCTTGGGGAAGGTCTACCGCACTGGGGGATACCGTACACCGATAAACTCATCTTT. This chain joins TRDV1 and TRDJ1, with TRDD3 matching 12 bases. Here the J gene was assigned by germline matching of the DNA, as TCRdb has none. With 2 bases clipped from V and 0 bases from J, the junction kept 13 bases outside the gene matches. The CDR3 runs to 20 residues. Germline V CDR1 and CDR2: TSWWSYY, QGS.

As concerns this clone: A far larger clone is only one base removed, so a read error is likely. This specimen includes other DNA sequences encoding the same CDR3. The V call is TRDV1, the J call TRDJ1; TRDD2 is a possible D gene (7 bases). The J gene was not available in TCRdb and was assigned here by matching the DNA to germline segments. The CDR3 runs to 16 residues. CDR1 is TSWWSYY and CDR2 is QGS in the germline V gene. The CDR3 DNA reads TGTGCCCTTGGGGAGTCATTTCCTACGGGAGATACGAAACTCATCTTT. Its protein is CALGESFPTGDTKLIF.

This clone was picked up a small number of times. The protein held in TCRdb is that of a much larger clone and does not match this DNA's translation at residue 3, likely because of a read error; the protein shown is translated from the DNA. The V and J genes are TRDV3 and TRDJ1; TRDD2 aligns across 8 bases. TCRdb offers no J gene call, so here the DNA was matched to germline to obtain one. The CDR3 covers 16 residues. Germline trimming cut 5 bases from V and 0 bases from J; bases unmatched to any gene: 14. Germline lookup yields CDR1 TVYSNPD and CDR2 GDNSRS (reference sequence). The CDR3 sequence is CAVRFLLGLYTDKLIF. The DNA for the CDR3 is TGTGCCGTTCGCTTCCTACTAGGACTGTACACCGATAAACTCATCTTT.

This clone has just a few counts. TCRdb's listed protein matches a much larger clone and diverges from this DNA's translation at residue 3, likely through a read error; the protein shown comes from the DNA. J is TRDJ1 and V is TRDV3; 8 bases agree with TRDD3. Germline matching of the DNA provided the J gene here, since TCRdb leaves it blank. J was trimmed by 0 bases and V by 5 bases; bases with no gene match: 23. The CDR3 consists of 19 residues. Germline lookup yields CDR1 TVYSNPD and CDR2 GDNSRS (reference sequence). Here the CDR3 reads CALTCPSTGYDLDTDKLIF. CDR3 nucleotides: TGTGCCCTTACGTGTCCGAGTACGGGATACGACCTCGACACCGATAAACTCATCTTT.

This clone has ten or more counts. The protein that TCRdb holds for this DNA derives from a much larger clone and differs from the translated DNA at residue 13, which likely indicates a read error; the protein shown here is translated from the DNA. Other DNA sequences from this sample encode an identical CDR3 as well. This chain's CDR3 is CACDPVLGDTRESDKLIF. CDR3 coding DNA: TGTGCCTGTGACCCGGTACTGGGGGATACAAGAGAGTCCGATAAACTCATCTTT. The rearrangement joins TRDV2 to TRDJ1, with 12 bases matching TRDD3. The J gene, absent from TCRdb, was called here by matching the DNA to germline. Trimming removed 3 bases from V and 3 bases from J; junction bases left unmatched: 13. Germline V gene sequence: CDR1 GEAIGNYY, CDR2 EKD. This CDR3 contains 18 residues.

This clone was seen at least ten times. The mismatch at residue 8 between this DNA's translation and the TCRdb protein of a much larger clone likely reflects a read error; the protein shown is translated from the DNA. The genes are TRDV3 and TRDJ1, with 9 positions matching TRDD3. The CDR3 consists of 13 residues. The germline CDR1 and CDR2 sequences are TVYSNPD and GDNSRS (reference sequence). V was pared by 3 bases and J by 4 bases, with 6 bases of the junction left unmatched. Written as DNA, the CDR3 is TGTGCCTTAAGTACTGGGGGAGACGATAAACTCATCTTT. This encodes CALSTGGDDKLIF.

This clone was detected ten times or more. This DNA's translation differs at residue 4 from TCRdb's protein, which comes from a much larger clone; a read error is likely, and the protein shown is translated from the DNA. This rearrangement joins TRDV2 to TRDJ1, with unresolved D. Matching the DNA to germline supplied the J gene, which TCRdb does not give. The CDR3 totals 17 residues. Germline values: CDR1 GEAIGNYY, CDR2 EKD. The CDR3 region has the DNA TGTGCCTGTGGCACCGTGTCCTCTCCGGGGTACACCGATAAACTCATCTTT. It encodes CACGTVSSPGYTDKLIF.

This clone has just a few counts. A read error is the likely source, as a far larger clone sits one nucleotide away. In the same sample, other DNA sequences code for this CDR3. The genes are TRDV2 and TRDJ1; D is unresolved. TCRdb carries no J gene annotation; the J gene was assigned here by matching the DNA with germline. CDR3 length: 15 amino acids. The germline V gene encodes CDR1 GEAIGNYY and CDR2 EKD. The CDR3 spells CACDTVSSHTDKLIF. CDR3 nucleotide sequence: TGTGCCTGTGACACCGTGTCCTCCCACACAGATAAACTCATCTTT.

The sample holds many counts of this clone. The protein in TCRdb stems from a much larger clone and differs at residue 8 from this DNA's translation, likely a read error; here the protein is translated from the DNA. Here the CDR3 DNA reads TGTGCCTTTAATTCGCGCCACCTCCACTACTGGGGGATGAATATCCCCGATAAACTCATCTTT. Protein: CAFNSRHLHYWGMNIPDKLIF. This rearrangement joins TRDV3 to TRDJ1, with 10 bases matching TRDD3. The J gene was not available in TCRdb and was assigned here by matching the DNA to germline segments. The CDR3 has 21 residues. Germline CDR1 TVYSNPD, CDR2 GDNSRS (reference sequence). V shed 1 base, J shed 3 bases, and the junction held 26 bases outside the gene matches.

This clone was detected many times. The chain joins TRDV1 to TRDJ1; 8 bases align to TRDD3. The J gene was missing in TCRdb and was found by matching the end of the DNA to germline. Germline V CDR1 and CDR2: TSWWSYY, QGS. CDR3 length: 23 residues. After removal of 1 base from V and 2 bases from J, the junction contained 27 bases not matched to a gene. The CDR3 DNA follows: TGTGCTCTTGGGGAACCATCCTCTTCCCTCATCATAAGGGGGATATTAATGACCGATAAACTCATCTTT. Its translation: CALGEPSSSLIIRGILMTDKLIF.

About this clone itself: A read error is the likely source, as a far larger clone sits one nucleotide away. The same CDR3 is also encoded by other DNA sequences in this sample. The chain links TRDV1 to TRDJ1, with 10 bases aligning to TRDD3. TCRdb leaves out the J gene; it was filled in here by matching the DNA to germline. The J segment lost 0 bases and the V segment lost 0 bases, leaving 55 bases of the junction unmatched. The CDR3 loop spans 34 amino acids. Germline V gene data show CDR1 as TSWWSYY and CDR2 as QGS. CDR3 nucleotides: TGTGCTCTTGGGGAACTTTTCTCCTCGCCTTCCTCCGTACTGGGGGTGATGGTGATACGGCCGTACTGGGGGATGGAAACCCACACCGATAAACTCATCTTT. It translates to CALGELFSSPSSVLGVMVIRPYWGMETHTDKLIF.

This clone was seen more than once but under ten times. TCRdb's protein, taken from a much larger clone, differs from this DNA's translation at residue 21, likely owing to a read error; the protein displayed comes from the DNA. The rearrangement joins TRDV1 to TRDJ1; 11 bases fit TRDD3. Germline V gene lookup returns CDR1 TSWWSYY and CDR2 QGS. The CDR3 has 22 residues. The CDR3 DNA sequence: TGTGCTCTTGGGGCCCTCCTTATCCCCTTGTGGGGGATACGAGGGTACACCGATAAACTCACCTTT. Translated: CALGALLIPLWGIRGYTDKLTF.